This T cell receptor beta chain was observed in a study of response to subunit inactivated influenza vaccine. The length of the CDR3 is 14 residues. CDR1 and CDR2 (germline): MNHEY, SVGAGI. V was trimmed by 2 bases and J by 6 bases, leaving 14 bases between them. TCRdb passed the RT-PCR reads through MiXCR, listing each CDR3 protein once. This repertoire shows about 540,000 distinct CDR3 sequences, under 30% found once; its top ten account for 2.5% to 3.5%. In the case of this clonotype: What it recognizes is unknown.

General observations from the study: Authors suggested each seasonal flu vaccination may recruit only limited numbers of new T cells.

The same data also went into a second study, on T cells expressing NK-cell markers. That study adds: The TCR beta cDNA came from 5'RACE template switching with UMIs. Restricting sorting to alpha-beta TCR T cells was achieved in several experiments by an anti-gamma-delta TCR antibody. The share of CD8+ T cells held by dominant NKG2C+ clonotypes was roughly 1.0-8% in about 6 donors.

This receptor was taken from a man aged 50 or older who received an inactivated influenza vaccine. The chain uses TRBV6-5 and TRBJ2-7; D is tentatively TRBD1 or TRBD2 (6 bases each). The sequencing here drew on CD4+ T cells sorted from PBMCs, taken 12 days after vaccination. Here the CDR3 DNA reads TGTGCCAGCAGTTACGGAGGGGGAGTAAGCGAGCAGTACTTC. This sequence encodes CASSYGGGVSEQYF.